The rows below give T cell receptor beta chains drawn from one sample of a study of T cells after yellow fever vaccination. TCRdb reprocessed the 5' RACE reads via MiXCR and lists one record per CDR3 protein. This table has under 300,000 distinct CDR3 sequences, more than 6.5% appearing once. The specimen was CD4+ T cells sorted from PBMCs, collected on the day of the yellow fever booster vaccination. Receptor source: a man under 40 who received the YFV17D yellow fever vaccine. Each CDR3 is given with its conserved first and last residue. D genes are given only for firm matches. Not all rows give a size; the values are once, few, many and, for expanded clones, a class.

J gene: TRBJ2-5
CDR3 length: 16
clone size: many
D gene: TRBD2
V gene: TRBV18
CDR3 DNA: TGTGCCAGCTCACCCAGGACTAGCGGGGTCACGGAGACCCAGTACTTC
CDR3 protein: CASSPRTSGVTETQYF

J gene: TRBJ2-7
CDR3 length: 11
clone size: many
D gene: NA
V gene: TRBV14
CDR3 DNA: TGTGCCAGCAGCCAAGAGAGTGTGCAGTACTTC
CDR3 protein: CASSQESVQYF

J gene: TRBJ2-5
CDR3 length: 12
clone size: NA
D gene: NA
V gene: TRBV19
CDR3 DNA: TGTGCCAGTAGATTTTCGGGCGAGACCCAGTACTTC
CDR3 protein: CASRFSGETQYF

J gene: TRBJ2-3
CDR3 length: 14
clone size: NA
D gene: NA
V gene: TRBV7-3
CDR3 DNA: TGTGCCAGCAGCGCCCTCTCAGGGGCAGATACGCAGTATTTT
CDR3 protein: CASSALSGADTQYF

J gene: TRBJ2-3
CDR3 length: 15
clone size: few
D gene: NA
V gene: TRBV5-1
CDR3 DNA: TGCGCCAGCAGCCAACGGGAGAGGGGTACCGATACGCAGTATTTT
CDR3 protein: CASSQRERGTDTQYF

J gene: TRBJ2-3
CDR3 length: 16
clone size: NA
D gene: TRBD2
V gene: TRBV24-1
CDR3 DNA: TGTGCCACCAGTGATAAAAGGCGGGAGGTCCCAGATACGCAGTATTTT
CDR3 protein: CATSDKRREVPDTQYF

J gene: TRBJ1-5
CDR3 length: 13
clone size: NA
D gene: TRBD1
V gene: TRBV12-3/TRBV12-4
CDR3 DNA: TGTGCCAGCAGCCCCGGACAGGATCAGCCCCAGCATTTT
CDR3 protein: CASSPGQDQPQHF

J gene: TRBJ1-6
CDR3 length: 12
clone size: NA
D gene: NA
V gene: TRBV20-1
CDR3 DNA: TGCAGTGCGGGGCAGGGGAATTCACCCCTCCACTTT
CDR3 protein: CSAGQGNSPLHF

J gene: TRBJ1-2
CDR3 length: 15
clone size: NA
D gene: NA
V gene: TRBV10-3
CDR3 DNA: TGTGCCATCAGTGAGTTGGAAGGACCCTTCTATGGCTACACCTTC
CDR3 protein: CAISELEGPFYGYTF

J gene: TRBJ1-6
CDR3 length: 14
clone size: many
D gene: NA
V gene: TRBV5-6
CDR3 DNA: TGTGCCAGCAGCTGGGGGATCGCAAATTCACCCCTCCACTTT
CDR3 protein: CASSWGIANSPLHF

J gene: TRBJ2-5
CDR3 length: 14
clone size: NA
D gene: NA
V gene: TRBV7-2
CDR3 DNA: TGTGCCAGCAGCTTAGTGCGTAGCCAAGAGACCCAGTACTTC
CDR3 protein: CASSLVRSQETQYF

J gene: TRBJ1-5
CDR3 length: 16
clone size: few
D gene: TRBD1
V gene: TRBV30
CDR3 DNA: TGTGCCTGGACCCCAGCGGGACAGGGCCACAATCAGCCCCAGCATTTT
CDR3 protein: CAWTPAGQGHNQPQHF

J gene: TRBJ2-1
CDR3 length: 11
clone size: few
D gene: NA
V gene: TRBV10-1
CDR3 DNA: TGCGCCAGCAGTGAACGCGATGAGCAGTTCTTC
CDR3 protein: CASSERDEQFF

J gene: TRBJ1-3
CDR3 length: 14
clone size: few
D gene: TRBD1
V gene: TRBV12-3/TRBV12-4
CDR3 DNA: TGTGCCAGCAGTTTATCGTGGGACAGGAACACCATATATTTT
CDR3 protein: CASSLSWDRNTIYF

J gene: TRBJ1-1
CDR3 length: 15
clone size: many
D gene: NA
V gene: TRBV3-1
CDR3 DNA: TGTGCCAGCAGCTCGTTATTACAGGGAGCCACTGAAGCTTTCTTT
CDR3 protein: CASSSLLQGATEAFF

J gene: TRBJ2-5
CDR3 length: 13
clone size: many
D gene: NA
V gene: TRBV11-2
CDR3 DNA: TGTGCCAGCAGTCCCTCGTACCAAGAGACCCAGTACTTC
CDR3 protein: CASSPSYQETQYF

J gene: TRBJ2-7
CDR3 length: 13
clone size: many
D gene: NA
V gene: TRBV7-2
CDR3 DNA: TGTGCCAGCAGCTTAGCAGCCTCCTACGAGCAGTACTTC
CDR3 protein: CASSLAASYEQYF

J gene: TRBJ2-1
CDR3 length: 12
clone size: NA
D gene: NA
V gene: TRBV12-3/TRBV12-4
CDR3 DNA: TGTGCCAGCAGTTCCCCGCGGGGCCTCCAGTTCTTC
CDR3 protein: CASSSPRGLQFF

J gene: TRBJ2-3
CDR3 length: 16
clone size: few
D gene: NA
V gene: TRBV7-2
CDR3 DNA: TGTGCCAGCAGCTTAGTGGCGGGCTATGGGGCAGATACGCAGTATTTT
CDR3 protein: CASSLVAGYGADTQYF

J gene: TRBJ2-1
CDR3 length: 12
clone size: NA
D gene: NA
V gene: TRBV5-1
CDR3 DNA: TGCGCCAGCAGCTTGAAAATCGGAGAGCAGTTCTTC
CDR3 protein: CASSLKIGEQFF

J gene: TRBJ2-3
CDR3 length: 14
clone size: many
D gene: TRBD1
V gene: TRBV20-1
CDR3 DNA: TGCAGTGCCAACTACAGGGGGGGCACAGATACGCAGTATTTT
CDR3 protein: CSANYRGGTDTQYF

J gene: TRBJ1-1
CDR3 length: 15
clone size: few
D gene: NA
V gene: TRBV5-1
CDR3 DNA: TGCGCCAGCAGCTTGGTAACTCAGGGTTCCGGAGTTGCTTTCTTT
CDR3 protein: CASSLVTQGSGVAFF

J gene: TRBJ2-1
CDR3 length: 15
clone size: NA
D gene: TRBD2
V gene: TRBV27
CDR3 DNA: TGTGCCAGCAGTTTAAGGCCTAGCGGGACCTATGAGCAGTTCTTC
CDR3 protein: CASSLRPSGTYEQFF

J gene: TRBJ1-2
CDR3 length: 17
clone size: many
D gene: NA
V gene: TRBV18
CDR3 DNA: TGTGCCAGCTCACCACCGTTAGAGCTCACTTCTGCGGGAGGCTACACCTTC
CDR3 protein: CASSPPLELTSAGGYTF

J gene: TRBJ2-3
CDR3 length: 16
clone size: NA
D gene: NA
V gene: TRBV18
CDR3 DNA: TGTGCCAGCTCACCAATACGGGGCTCTGACACAGATACGCAGTATTTT
CDR3 protein: CASSPIRGSDTDTQYF

J gene: TRBJ2-2
CDR3 length: 13
clone size: few
D gene: NA
V gene: TRBV9
CDR3 DNA: TGTGCCAGCAGACAGGACTACACCGGGGAGCTGTTTTTT
CDR3 protein: CASRQDYTGELFF

J gene: TRBJ2-7
CDR3 length: 13
clone size: few
D gene: NA
V gene: TRBV20-1
CDR3 DNA: TGCAGTGCTAGAGATGGCGCGATCTACGAGCAGTACTTC
CDR3 protein: CSARDGAIYEQYF